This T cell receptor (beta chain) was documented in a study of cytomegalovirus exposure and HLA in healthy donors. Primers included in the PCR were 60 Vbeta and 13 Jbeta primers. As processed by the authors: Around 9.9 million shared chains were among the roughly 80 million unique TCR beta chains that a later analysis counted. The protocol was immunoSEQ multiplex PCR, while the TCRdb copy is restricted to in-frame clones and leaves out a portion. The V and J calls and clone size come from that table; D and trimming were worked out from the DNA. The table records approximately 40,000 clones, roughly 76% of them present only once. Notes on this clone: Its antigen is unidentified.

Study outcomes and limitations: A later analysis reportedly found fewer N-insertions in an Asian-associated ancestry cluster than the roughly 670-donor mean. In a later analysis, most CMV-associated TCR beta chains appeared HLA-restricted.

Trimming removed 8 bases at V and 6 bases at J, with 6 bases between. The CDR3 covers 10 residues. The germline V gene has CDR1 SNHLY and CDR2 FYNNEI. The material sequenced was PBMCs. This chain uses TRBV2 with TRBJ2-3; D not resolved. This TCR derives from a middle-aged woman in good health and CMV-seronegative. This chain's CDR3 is CASWADTQYF. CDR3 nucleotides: TGTGCCAGCTGGGCGGATACGCAGTATTTT.